This T cell receptor (beta chain) was retrieved from a study of T cells in Graves' hyperthyroidism and ophthalmopathy. Germline loops: CDR1 SEHNR, CDR2 FQNEAQ (reference sequence). The CDR3 contains 12 residues. The ends were cut back, 1 base at V and 8 bases at J, with 6 bases in the middle. To note about this clonotype: The target antigen is unknown.

Study conclusions and caveats: Appearing also in blood were most of the thyroid clonotypes expanded above 0.001.

RNA transcripts were the template for amplifying TCR beta CDR3 regions. Researchers ran a first-round RT-PCR on the TCR CDR3 using the HTBI primer set. TCRdb itself ran the multiplex PCR reads through MiXCR, one entry per CDR3 protein. The sample includes 300,000 or so distinct CDR3 sequences, 15% to 20% of them seen just once. Participants, patients aged 18 to 65, had newly diagnosed hyperthyroidism with a duration under 2 months. The origin of this receptor is a woman in her 50s with Graves' hyperthyroidism. The chain joins TRBV7-9 to TRBJ2-1; no clear D gene. Sequences were obtained from blood. CDR3 nucleotides: TGTGCCAGCAGCTTAGGGTATGATGAGCAGTTCTTC. This gives the protein CASSLGYDEQFF.